This is a list of T cell receptor beta chains from one sample in a study of vaccination and CD4 T cells after COVID-19. TCRdb recomputed calls from the PCR reads with MiXCR, one row per CDR3 protein. The table has just over 15,000 distinct CDR3 sequences, roughly 71% seen once. These receptors have no known antigen. Sequenced input: CD4+ T cells from blood, cultured in vitro. The source of these receptors is a human donor who had recovered from COVID-19. CDR3s include the opening cysteine and the closing phenylalanine or tryptophan.

>TRBV30|TRBJ1-1
CALRARWAEAFF
>TRBV19|TRBJ1-5
CASRETGNQPQHF
>TRBV10-3|TRBJ2-5
CAISEPSVETQYF
>TRBV6-1|TRBJ2-2
CASSERNRRTGELFF
>TRBV6-2/TRBV6-3|TRBJ2-7
CASSYYREQYF
>TRBV21-1|TRBJ2-1
CARQGRIPSYNEQFF
>TRBV5-1|TRBJ2-5
CASSRLETQYF
>TRBV19|TRBJ1-1
CASSIQLGTGVTEAFF
>TRBV20-1|TRBJ1-5
CSASSGGDSNQPQHF
>TRBV7-8|TRBJ2-1
CASSTNRNEQFF
>TRBV6-1|TRBJ1-3
CASIRGPGNTIYF
>TRBV20-1|TRBJ1-5
CSARAGNNQPQHF
>TRBV6-1|TRBJ2-7
CASSPPDRREQYF
>TRBV27|TRBJ1-2
CASSSTGALRGYTF
>TRBV2|TRBJ1-2
CASIRDRGPNYGYTF
>TRBV11-2|TRBJ2-7
CASSLGAVSYEQYF
>TRBV20-1|TRBJ1-2
CSASREILYGYTF
>TRBV28|TRBJ1-5
CASGTGNQPQHF
>TRBV27|TRBJ2-2
CASSLSRGGTSGRADTGELFF
>TRBV6-1|TRBJ2-3
CASSNPSGASGRDTQYF
>TRBV28|TRBJ2-2
CASSLNFRGAGELFF
>TRBV28|TRBJ1-2
CASSLMSGGGGHGYTF
>TRBV7-8|TRBJ2-5
CASSLGDSVETQYF
>TRBV9|TRBJ2-3
CASTLSLKGDTQYF
>TRBV30|TRBJ1-5
CASHVGRGWNQPQHF
>TRBV20-1|TRBJ2-5
CSARGVGKETQYF
>TRBV4-1|TRBJ1-5
CASSQDSLIDQPQHF
>TRBV12-3/TRBV12-4|TRBJ2-5
CASLLRGEETQYF
>TRBV30|TRBJ2-7
CAWSVLGYEQYF
>TRBV19|TRBJ1-4
CASRWTGVYEKLFF
>TRBV28|TRBJ1-5
CASSPPGGGSNQPQHF
>TRBV24-1|TRBJ2-3
CATSDLAGGAPDTQYF
>TRBV20-1|TRBJ1-1
CSARRRLDEAFF
>TRBV20-1|TRBJ1-5
CSVAGGQPQHF
>TRBV6-1|TRBJ1-5
CASQRESGNQPQHF
>TRBV10-3|TRBJ2-2
CAIPVGLANTGELFF
>TRBV11-1|TRBJ1-6
CASSLVGRQPLHF